This record covers a single TCR beta chain. Per the germline V gene, CDR1 is SQVTM and CDR2 is ANQGSEA. V shed 5 bases and J shed 5 bases, with 20 bases lying between them. The CDR3 loop spans 15 amino acids. This sample was taken from a study of blood T cell repertoires in COVID-19. The overall study: Spain, Italy and the United States supplied samples that represented acute and convalescent COVID-19. T cells, B-cell-depleted T cells, or PBMCs supplied cDNA or gDNA.

As originally analysed: Amplification from reference gene primers served as the basis for estimated nucleated cell counts. This table comes from immunoSEQ multiplex PCR, and its TCRdb copy is limited to in-frame clones, with some not included. V and J calls and clone size are those listed in that table; D and trimming were worked out from the DNA. The repertoire has 280,000 or so clones, about 90% of them found once; the top ten carry 1.7%. The sample was PBMCs or T cells enriched from blood (not recorded which). This clonotype was obtained from a woman aged 18-29 years with acute COVID-19. The chain couples TRBV29-1 to TRBJ2-3; perhaps TRBD2 as D (6 bases). The CDR3 DNA reads TGCAGCGTTTCACGTGGGGTGGGAGCGGGAGATACGCAGTATTTT. Translation gives CSVSRGVGAGDTQYF.